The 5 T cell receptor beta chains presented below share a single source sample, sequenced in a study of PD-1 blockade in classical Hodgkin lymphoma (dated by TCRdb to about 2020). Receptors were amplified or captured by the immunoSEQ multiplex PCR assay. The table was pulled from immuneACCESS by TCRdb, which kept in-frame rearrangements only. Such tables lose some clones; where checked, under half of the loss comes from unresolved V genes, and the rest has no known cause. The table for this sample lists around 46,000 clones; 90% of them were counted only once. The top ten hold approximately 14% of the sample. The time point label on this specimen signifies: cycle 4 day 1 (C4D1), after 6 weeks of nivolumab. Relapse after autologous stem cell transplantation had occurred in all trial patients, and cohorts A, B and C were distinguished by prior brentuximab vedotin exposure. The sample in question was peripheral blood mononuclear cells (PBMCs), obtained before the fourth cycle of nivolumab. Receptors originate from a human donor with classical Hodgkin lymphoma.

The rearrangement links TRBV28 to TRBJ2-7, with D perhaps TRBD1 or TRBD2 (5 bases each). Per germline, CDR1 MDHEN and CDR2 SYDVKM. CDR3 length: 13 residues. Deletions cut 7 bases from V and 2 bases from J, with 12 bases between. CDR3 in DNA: TGTGCCAGCACCCCCCGGGACCCCTACGAGCAGTACTTC. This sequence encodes CASTPRDPYEQYF.

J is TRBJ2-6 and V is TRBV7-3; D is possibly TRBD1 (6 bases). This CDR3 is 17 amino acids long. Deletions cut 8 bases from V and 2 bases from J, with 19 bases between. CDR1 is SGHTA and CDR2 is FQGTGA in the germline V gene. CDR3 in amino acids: CASGQPGQTAGANVLTF. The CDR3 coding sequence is TGTGCCAGCGGCCAACCGGGACAAACTGCTGGGGCCAACGTCCTGACTTTC.

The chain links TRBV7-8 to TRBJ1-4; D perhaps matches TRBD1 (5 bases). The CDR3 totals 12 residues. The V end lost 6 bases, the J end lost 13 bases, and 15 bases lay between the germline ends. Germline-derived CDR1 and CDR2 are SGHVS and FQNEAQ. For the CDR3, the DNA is TGTGCCAGCAGGGGACCGGGATCAGGACTGTTTTTT. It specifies CASRGPGSGLFF.

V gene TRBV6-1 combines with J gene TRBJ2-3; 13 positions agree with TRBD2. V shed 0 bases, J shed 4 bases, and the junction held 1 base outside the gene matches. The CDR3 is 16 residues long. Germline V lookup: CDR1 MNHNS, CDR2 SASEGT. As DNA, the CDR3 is TGTGCCAGCAGTGAAGCACTAGCGGGAGGGCCAGATACGCAGTATTTT. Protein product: CASSEALAGGPDTQYF.

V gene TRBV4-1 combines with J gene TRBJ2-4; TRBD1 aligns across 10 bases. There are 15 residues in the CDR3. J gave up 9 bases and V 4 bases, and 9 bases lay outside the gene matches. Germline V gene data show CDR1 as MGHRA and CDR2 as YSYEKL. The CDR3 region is CASSLPGTGESIQYF. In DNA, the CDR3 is TGCGCCAGCAGCCTGCCCGGGACAGGGGAGAGCATTCAGTACTTC.